The 13 T cell receptor beta chains in this list originate from one sample, sequenced in a study of blood T cell repertoires in COVID-19 (dated by TCRdb to the early 2020s). To prepare the library, the immunoSEQ multiplex PCR assay was applied. Sourced from immuneACCESS, this table was stored by TCRdb with only in-frame sequences that have V and J called. A share of the clones is absent; for the studies checked, an unresolved V gene accounts for under half, and the remainder has no known explanation. The sample table records 250,000 or so clones; approximately 83% of these occur just once. The ten top clones hold around 3.5% of the sample. The sequenced sample was PBMCs or T cells enriched from blood (not recorded which). These receptors all come from a woman aged 40 to 50 who had been exposed to COVID-19.

This chain links TRBV4-1 with TRBJ2-7; 7 bases match TRBD2. Per the germline V gene, CDR1 is MGHRA and CDR2 is YSYEKL. The CDR3 contains 16 residues. The junction had 11 bases not matched to a gene; V was cut back by 4 bases and J by 2 bases. CDR3 region: CASSPRGRGSPYEQYF. The CDR3 DNA reads TGCGCCAGCAGCCCCCGGGGGAGGGGAAGTCCCTACGAGCAGTACTTC.

This clone was recorded only once. V and J are TRBV6-1 and TRBJ1-5; the D gene is possibly TRBD1 (5 bases). CDR3 length: 13 amino acids. V was trimmed by 2 bases and J by 4 bases, leaving 6 bases between them. The V gene's germline CDR1 is MNHNS and CDR2 SASEGT. The chain's CDR3 is CASSEQGNQPQHF. For the CDR3, the DNA is TGTGCCAGCAGTGAACAGGGAAATCAGCCCCAGCATTTT.

The V gene is TRBV4-1, the J gene TRBJ2-7; TRBD1 agrees at 10 bases. CDR1 and CDR2 (germline): MGHRA, YSYEKL. Trimming removed 4 bases from V and 2 bases from J; junction bases left unmatched: 2. The CDR3 length is 14 residues. Written as DNA, the CDR3 is TGCGCCAGCAGCCGAGGACAGGGGGCCTACGAGCAGTACTTC. This gives the protein CASSRGQGAYEQYF.

This clone was seen a few times. This chain joins TRBV27 and TRBJ1-2; D is perhaps TRBD1 (6 bases). The CDR3 extends over 12 amino acids. Trimming took 5 bases from V and 8 from J, leaving 12 bases between them. CDR1 and CDR2 (germline): MNHEY, SMNVEV (reference sequence). The CDR3 sequence is CASSQGLRGYTF. The CDR3 nucleotides are TGTGCCAGCAGTCAGGGGTTACGGGGCTACACCTTC.

V and J are TRBV5-1 and TRBJ2-3; 7 bases are shared with TRBD2. The CDR3 has 15 amino acids. The germline gives CDR1 SGHRS, CDR2 YFSETQ. With 0 bases clipped from V and 2 bases from J, the junction kept 3 bases outside the gene matches. CDR3 amino acids: CASSLGGRITDTQYF. The CDR3 nucleotides are TGCGCCAGCAGCTTGGGCGGGAGAATCACAGATACGCAGTATTTT.

The gene calls are TRBV10-3 and TRBJ1-6, with D possibly TRBD1 on 5 matching bases. The CDR3 sequence is 13 residues long. In germline, CDR1 is ENHRY, CDR2 SYGVKD. Trimming left V 6 bases short and J 13 bases short, with 16 bases between. The CDR3 nucleotides are TGTGCCATCAGCATGGACAACCTGGGGCCCCTCCACTTT. Its translation is CAISMDNLGPLHF.

The V call is TRBV7-9, the J call TRBJ2-1; 13 nucleotides agree with TRBD2. The CDR3 has 15 amino acids. Germline CDR1 SEHNR, CDR2 FQNEAQ (reference sequence). With V trimmed by 5 bases and J by 8 bases, 6 bases remained unmatched. The CDR3 sequence: CASSLGTSGVDEQFF. As DNA, the CDR3 is TGTGCCAGCAGCCTCGGGACTAGCGGGGTTGATGAGCAGTTCTTC. The full variable domain, rest sourced from reference TRBV7-9 and TRBJ2-1, is DTGVSQNPRHKITKRGQNVTFRCDPISEHNRLYWYRQTLGQGPEFLTYFQNEAQLEKSRLLSDRFSAERPKGSFSTLEIQRTEQGDSAMYLCASSLGTSGVDEQFFGPGTRLTVL.

The rearrangement uses TRBV28 and TRBJ1-1; D is possibly TRBD1 (5 bases). This CDR3 has 17 residues. V lost 6 bases, J lost 0 bases, and 20 bases lay in between. Germline assignment: CDR1 MDHEN and CDR2 SYDVKM. CDR3 in DNA: TGTGCCAGCAGCTCCGCTCAGGGCCGGGGGATGAACACTGAAGCTTTCTTT. It codes for CASSSAQGRGMNTEAFF.

V is TRBV28 and J is TRBJ1-1, with 9 nucleotides matching TRBD1. The V and J ends lost 2 bases and 13 bases, in that order; junction bases with no gene match: 8. The CDR3 spans 13 residues. Germline-derived CDR1 and CDR2 are MDHEN and SYDVKM. In nucleotides, the CDR3 is TGTGCCAGCAGTTTAATTCGGGACAGGGTGGGTTTCTTT. This sequence encodes CASSLIRDRVGFF.

CDR3 in DNA: TGTGCCAGCAGCGTAGGAGAGCTGACTAACTATGGCTACACCTTC. Amino acids: CASSVGELTNYGYTF. V gene TRBV9 combines with J gene TRBJ1-2; D unclear. CDR3 size: 15 residues. Germline V CDR1 and CDR2: SGDLS, YYNGEE. With 0 bases removed from V and 0 bases from J, the gap between germline ends came to 9 bases.

The chain carries TRBV7-9 and TRBJ1-5; D unclear. Between the trimmed V and J ends, which lost 5 bases and 2 bases, there was a span of 13 bases. Germline CDR1 and CDR2: SEHNR and FQNEAQ (reference sequence). The CDR3 runs 15 residues. The CDR3 sequence is CASSAGGFGNQPQHF. The CDR3 DNA reads TGTGCCAGCAGCGCAGGAGGTTTTGGCAATCAGCCCCAGCATTTT.

On this clone itself: A junction boundary mismatches the germline segment, possibly from a read error. V is TRBV5-4 and J is TRBJ1-2; TRBD1 is a possible D gene (5 bases). The CDR3 totals 16 residues. Germline V gene sequence: CDR1 SGHNT, CDR2 YYREEE (reference sequence). The CDR3 nucleotides read TGTGCCAGCAGGAATAGGTCGGCAGGGTCTAAATATGGCTACACCTTC. Translation gives CASRNRSAGSKYGYTF.

V is TRBV19 and J is TRBJ1-1; TRBD1 might be the D (6 bases). The V end lost 1 base, the J end lost 6 bases, and 18 bases lay between the germline ends. This CDR3 region has 16 residues. Germline V gives CDR1 LNHDA, CDR2 SQIVND (reference sequence). CDR3 region: CASSIAVGQGRAEAFF. DNA of the CDR3: TGTGCCAGTAGTATAGCCGTGGGGCAGGGGCGCGCTGAAGCTTTCTTT.